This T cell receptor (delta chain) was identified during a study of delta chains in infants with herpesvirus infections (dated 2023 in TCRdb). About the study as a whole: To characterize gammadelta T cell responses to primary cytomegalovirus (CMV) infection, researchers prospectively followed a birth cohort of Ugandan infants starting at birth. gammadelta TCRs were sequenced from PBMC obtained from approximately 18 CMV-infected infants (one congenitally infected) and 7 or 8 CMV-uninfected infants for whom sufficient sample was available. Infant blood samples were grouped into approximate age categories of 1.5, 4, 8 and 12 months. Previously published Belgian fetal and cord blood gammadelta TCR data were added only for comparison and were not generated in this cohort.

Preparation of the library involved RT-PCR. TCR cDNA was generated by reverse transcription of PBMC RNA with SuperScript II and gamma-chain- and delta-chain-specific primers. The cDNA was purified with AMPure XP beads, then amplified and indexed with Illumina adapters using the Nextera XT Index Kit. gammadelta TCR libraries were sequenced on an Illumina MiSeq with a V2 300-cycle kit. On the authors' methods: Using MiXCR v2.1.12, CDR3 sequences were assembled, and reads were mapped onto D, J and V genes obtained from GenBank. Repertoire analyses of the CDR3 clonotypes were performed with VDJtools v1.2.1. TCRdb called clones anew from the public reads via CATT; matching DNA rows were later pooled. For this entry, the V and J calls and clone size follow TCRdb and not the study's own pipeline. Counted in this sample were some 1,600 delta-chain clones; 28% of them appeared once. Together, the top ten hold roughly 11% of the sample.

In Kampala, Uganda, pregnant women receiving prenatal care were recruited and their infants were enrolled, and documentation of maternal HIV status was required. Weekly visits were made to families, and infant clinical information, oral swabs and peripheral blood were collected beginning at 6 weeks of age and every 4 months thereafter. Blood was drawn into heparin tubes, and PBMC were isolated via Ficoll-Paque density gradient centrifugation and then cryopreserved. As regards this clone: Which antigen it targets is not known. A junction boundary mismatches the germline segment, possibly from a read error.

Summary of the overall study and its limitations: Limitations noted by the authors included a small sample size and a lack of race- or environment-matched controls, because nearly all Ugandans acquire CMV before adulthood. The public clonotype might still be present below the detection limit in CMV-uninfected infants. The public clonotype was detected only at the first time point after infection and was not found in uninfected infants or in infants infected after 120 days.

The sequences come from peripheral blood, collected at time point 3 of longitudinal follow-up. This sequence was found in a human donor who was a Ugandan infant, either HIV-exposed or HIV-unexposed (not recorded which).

The nucleotide sequence reads as follows: TGTGCCTGTGACAAACTGGGGGATACGCTCTCCTGGGACACCCTACAGATGTTTTTC. The translation is CACDKLGDTLSWDTLQMFF. The V and J segments used are TRDV2 and TRDJ3, with 13 central nucleotides matching TRDD3. CDR1 GEAIGNYY and CDR2 EKD are derived from the germline V gene. The CDR3 measures 19 amino acids from cysteine to phenylalanine. Only the CDR3 DNA stays, 57 bases, in frame from base 1.